This T cell receptor beta chain is drawn from a study of blood T cell repertoires in COVID-19. The method was immunoSEQ multiplex PCR; TCRdb's version includes in-frame clones alone and lacks a portion of them. The table includes 200,000 to 250,000 clones, more than 80% detected once. V gave up 1 base and J gave up 7 bases, with 16 bases separating them. The length of the CDR3 is 15 residues. Germline CDR1 is MGHRA and CDR2 is YSYEKL. This chain links TRBV4-1 with TRBJ1-2; no clear D gene. The sequencing input was peripheral blood. This TCR derives from a man aged 25-45 years with COVID-19, enrolled during active disease. The CDR3: CASSQGVSPPRGYTF. CDR3 nucleotide sequence: TGCGCCAGCAGCCAAGGAGTATCCCCCCCCCGTGGCTACACCTTC.